These 2 T cell receptor beta chains originate from one sample sequenced in a study of regulatory T cells in long-lasting Graves disease. Building the TCR beta libraries relied on iRepertoire HTBI primers, and CDR3 regions underwent Arm-PCR. MiXCR, run by TCRdb on the multiplex PCR reads, gives a single entry per CDR3 protein. Of a few hundred thousand distinct CDR3 sequences in the sample, about 23% were seen once. Specified time point: persistent/refractory GD, antithyroid drugs over 5 years with positive TRAb. PBMC RNA served as the TCR library source. The sequencing here drew on peripheral blood mononuclear cells (PBMCs), taken when the disease was refractory, from a patient treated with antithyroid drugs. These TCRs come from a woman in her 40s with Graves disease.

This clonotype has more than one count but fewer than ten. The chain recombines TRBV18 with TRBJ2-5; no definite D call. The V end lost 2 bases, the J end lost 4 bases, and 8 bases lay between the germline ends. Per germline, CDR1 KGHSH and CDR2 LQKENI. The CDR3 runs to 13 residues. CDR3 in amino acids: CASSPNLGETQYF. CDR3 nucleotide sequence: TGTGCCAGCTCACCAAATTTGGGAGAGACCCAGTACTTC. Based on the CDR3 plus reference TRBV18 and TRBJ2-5, the full variable domain is NAGVMQNPRHLVRRRGQEARLRCSPMKGHSHVYWYRQLPEEGLKFMVYLQKENIIDESGMPKERFSAEFPKEGPSILRIQQVVRGDSAAYFCASSPNLGETQYFGPGTRLLVL.

This clonotype was found many times. The chain employs TRBV3-1 and TRBJ1-2; D not resolved. CDR1 LGHDT and CDR2 YNNKEL come from the germline V gene (reference sequence). The length of the CDR3 is 13 residues. Trimming pared 2 bases from V and 0 bases from J, leaving 4 bases between. This CDR3 is CASSQQANYGYTF. CDR3 sequence (DNA): TGTGCCAGCAGCCAACAGGCTAACTATGGCTACACCTTC. The full variable domain, its missing parts supplied by reference TRBV3-1 and TRBJ1-2, is DTAVSQTPKYLVTQMGNDKSIKCEQNLGHDTMYWYKQDSKKFLKIMFSYNNKELIINETVPNRFSPKSPDKAHLNLHINSLELGDSAVYFCASSQQANYGYTFGSGTRLTVV.